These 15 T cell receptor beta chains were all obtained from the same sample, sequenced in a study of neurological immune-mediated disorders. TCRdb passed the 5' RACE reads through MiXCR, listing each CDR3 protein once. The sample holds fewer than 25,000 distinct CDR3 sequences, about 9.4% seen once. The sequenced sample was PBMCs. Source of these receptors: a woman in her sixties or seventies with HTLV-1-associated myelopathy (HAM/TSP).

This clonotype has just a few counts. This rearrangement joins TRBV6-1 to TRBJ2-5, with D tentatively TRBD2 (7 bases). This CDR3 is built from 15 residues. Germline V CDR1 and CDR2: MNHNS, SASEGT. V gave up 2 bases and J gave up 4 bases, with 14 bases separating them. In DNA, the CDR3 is TGTGCCAGCAGTGAAATGGCGGGGGCCCGAGAGACCCAGTACTTC. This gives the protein CASSEMAGARETQYF.

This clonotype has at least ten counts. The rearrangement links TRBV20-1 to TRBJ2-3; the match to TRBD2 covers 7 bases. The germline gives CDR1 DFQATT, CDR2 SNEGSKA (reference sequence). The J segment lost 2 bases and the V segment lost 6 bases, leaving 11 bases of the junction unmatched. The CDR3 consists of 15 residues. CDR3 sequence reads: CSALSMAGDTDTQYF. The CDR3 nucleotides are TGCAGTGCCCTCTCCATGGCGGGGGACACAGATACGCAGTATTTT.

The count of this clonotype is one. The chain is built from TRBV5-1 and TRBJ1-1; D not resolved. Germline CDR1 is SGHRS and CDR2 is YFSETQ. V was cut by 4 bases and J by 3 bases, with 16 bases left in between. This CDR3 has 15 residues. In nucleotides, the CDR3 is TGCGCCAGCAGCAACCGGTATAGGGAGGACACTGAAGCTTTCTTT. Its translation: CASSNRYREDTEAFF.

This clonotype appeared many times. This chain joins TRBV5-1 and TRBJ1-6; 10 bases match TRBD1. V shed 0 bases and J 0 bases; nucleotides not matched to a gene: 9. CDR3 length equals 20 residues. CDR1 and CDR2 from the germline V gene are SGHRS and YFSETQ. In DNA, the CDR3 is TGCGCCAGCAGCTTGGAAACGGGACAGGGGCTTAGCTCCTATAATTCACCCCTCCACTTT. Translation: CASSLETGQGLSSYNSPLHF.

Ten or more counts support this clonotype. The CDR3 is CASTGSPYNEQFF. The DNA of the CDR3 is TGCGCCAGTACAGGGTCACCATACAATGAGCAGTTCTTC. This sequence joins TRBV5-1 and TRBJ2-1, with D perhaps matching TRBD1 (6 bases). Deletions cut 8 bases from V and 4 bases from J, with 13 bases between. Germline V gives CDR1 SGHRS, CDR2 YFSETQ. The length of the CDR3 is 13 residues. Complete variable domain (other parts from reference TRBV5-1 and TRBJ2-1): KAGVTQTPRYLIKTRGQQVTLSCSPISGHRSVSWYQQTPGQGLQFLFEYFSETQRNKGNFPGRFSGRQFSNSRSEMNVSTLELGDSALYLCASTGSPYNEQFFGPGTRLTVL.

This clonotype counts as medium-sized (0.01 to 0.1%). CDR3: CSASTGDLLAGGPRETQYF. The CDR3 bases are TGCAGTGCTAGTACGGGGGATTTACTAGCGGGGGGGCCTAGAGAGACCCAGTACTTC. This chain joins TRBV20-1 and TRBJ2-5, with 13 bases that match TRBD2. Per germline, CDR1 DFQATT and CDR2 SNEGSKA (reference sequence). This CDR3 contains 19 residues. With 3 bases clipped from V and 4 bases from J, the junction kept 17 bases outside the gene matches.

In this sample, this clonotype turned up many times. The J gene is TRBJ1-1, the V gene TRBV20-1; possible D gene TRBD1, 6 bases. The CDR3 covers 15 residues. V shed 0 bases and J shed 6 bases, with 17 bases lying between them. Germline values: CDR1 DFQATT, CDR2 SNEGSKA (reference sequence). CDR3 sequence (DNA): TGCAGTGCTAGAGATCAGGGGATATTCAGGGCTGAAGCTTTCTTT. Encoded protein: CSARDQGIFRAEAFF.

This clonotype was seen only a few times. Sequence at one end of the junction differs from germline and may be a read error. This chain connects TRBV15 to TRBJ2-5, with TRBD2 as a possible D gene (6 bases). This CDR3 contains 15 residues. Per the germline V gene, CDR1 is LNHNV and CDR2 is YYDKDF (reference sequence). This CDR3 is CATSRDQSGQGTQYF. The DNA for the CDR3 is TGTGCCACCAGCAGAGATCAGAGCGGGCAAGGGACCCAGTACTTC.

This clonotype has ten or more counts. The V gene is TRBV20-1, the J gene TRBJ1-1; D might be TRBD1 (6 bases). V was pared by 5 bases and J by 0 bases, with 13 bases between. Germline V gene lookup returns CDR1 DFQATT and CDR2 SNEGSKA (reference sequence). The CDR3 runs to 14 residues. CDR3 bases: TGCAGTGCTGAGGACAGTCGGATGAACACTGAAGCTTTCTTT. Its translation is CSAEDSRMNTEAFF.

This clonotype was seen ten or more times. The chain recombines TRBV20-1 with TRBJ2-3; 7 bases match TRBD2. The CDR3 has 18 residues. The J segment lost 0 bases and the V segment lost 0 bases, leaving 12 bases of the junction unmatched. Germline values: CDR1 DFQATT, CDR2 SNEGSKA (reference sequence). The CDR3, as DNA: TGCAGTGCTAGAGAGGTGGGGCGGGGGACTGGTAGCACAGATACGCAGTATTTT. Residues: CSAREVGRGTGSTDTQYF.

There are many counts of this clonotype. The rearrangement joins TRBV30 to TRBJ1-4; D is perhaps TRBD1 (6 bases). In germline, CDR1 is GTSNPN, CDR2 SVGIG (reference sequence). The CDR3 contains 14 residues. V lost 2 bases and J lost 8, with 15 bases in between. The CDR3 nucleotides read TGTGCCTGGAGTTGGGGACACCATGGGGAAAAACTGTTTTTT. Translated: CAWSWGHHGEKLFF.

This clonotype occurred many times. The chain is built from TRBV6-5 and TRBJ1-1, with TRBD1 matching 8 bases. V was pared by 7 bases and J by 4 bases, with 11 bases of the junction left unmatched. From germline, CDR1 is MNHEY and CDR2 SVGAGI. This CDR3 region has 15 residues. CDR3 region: CASIRTRGRGTEAFF. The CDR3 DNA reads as TGTGCCAGCATCAGGACCAGGGGGCGCGGCACTGAAGCTTTCTTT.

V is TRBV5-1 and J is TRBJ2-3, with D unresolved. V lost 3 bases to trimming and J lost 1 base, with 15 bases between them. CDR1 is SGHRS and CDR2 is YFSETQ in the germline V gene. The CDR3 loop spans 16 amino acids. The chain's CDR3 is CASSYGQVRCTDTQYF. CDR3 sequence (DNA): TGCGCCAGCAGCTACGGTCAGGTGAGGTGCACAGATACGCAGTATTTT. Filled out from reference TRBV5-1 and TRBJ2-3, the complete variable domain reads KAGVTQTPRYLIKTRGQQVTLSCSPISGHRSVSWYQQTPGQGLQFLFEYFSETQRNKGNFPGRFSGRQFSNSRSEMNVSTLELGDSALYLCASSYGQVRCTDTQYFGPGTRLTVL.

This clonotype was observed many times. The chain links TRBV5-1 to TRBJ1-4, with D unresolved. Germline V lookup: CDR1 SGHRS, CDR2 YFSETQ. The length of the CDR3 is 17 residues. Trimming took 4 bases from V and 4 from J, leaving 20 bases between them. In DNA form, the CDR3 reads TGCGCCAGCAGCCGATTAGGCACGAGAGAGAGTAATGAAAAACTGTTTTTT. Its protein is CASSRLGTRESNEKLFF.

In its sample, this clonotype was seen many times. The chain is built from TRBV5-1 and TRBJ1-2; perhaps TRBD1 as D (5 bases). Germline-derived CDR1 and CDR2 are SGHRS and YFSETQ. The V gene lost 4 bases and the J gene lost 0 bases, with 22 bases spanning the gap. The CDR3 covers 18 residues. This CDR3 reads CASSPRVGTDGPNYGYTF. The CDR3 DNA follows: TGCGCCAGCAGCCCCCGGGTTGGGACCGATGGCCCTAACTATGGCTACACCTTC.